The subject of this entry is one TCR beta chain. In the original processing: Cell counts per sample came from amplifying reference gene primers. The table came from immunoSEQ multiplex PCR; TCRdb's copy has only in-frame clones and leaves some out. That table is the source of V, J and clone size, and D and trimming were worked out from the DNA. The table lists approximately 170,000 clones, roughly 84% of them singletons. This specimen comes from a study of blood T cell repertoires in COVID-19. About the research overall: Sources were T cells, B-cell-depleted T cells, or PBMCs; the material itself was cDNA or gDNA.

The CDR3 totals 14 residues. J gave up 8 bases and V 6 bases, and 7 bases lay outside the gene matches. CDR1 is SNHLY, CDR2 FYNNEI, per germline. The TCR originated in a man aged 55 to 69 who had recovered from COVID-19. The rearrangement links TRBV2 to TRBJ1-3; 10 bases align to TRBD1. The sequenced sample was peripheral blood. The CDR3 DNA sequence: TGTGCCAGCAGCGATAGACAGGGGGCCCACACCATATATTTT. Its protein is CASSDRQGAHTIYF. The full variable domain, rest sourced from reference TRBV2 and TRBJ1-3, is EPEVTQTPSHQVTQMGQEVILRCVPISNHLYFYWYRQILGQKVEFLVSFYNNEISEKSEIFDDQFSVERPDGSNFTLKIRSTKLEDSAMYFCASSDRQGAHTIYFGEGSWLTVV.